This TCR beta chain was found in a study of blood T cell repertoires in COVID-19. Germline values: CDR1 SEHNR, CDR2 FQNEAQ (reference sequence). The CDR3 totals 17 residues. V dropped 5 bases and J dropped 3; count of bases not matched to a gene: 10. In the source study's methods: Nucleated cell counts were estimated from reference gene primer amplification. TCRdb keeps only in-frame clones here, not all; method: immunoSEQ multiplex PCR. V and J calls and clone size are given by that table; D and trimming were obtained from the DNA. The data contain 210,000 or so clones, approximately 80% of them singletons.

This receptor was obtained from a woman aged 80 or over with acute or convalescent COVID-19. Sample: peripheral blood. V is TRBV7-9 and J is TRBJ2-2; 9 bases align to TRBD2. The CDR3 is CASSPAPGGGDTGELFF. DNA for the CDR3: TGTGCCAGCAGCCCCGCCCCTGGCGGGGGGGACACCGGGGAGCTGTTTTTT. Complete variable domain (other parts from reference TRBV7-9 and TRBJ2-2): DTGVSQNPRHKITKRGQNVTFRCDPISEHNRLYWYRQTLGQGPEFLTYFQNEAQLEKSRLLSDRFSAERPKGSFSTLEIQRTEQGDSAMYLCASSPAPGGGDTGELFFGEGSRLTVL.